These 10 T cell receptor beta chains were all obtained from the same sample, sequenced in a study of cytomegalovirus exposure and HLA in healthy donors (dated by TCRdb to the late 2010s). The library was built by means of the immunoSEQ multiplex PCR assay. For the multiplex PCR, a mixture combining 60 forward primers for TCR Vbeta segments and 13 reverse primers for TCR Jbeta segments was used. TCRdb took over this immuneACCESS table, retaining in-frame rearrangements with V and J assigned. Such tables are incomplete; in checked studies, under half of the missing clones stem from an unresolved V gene, and the remainder is unexplained. Per the sample table, the count is over 80,000 clones. About 5.5% of the sample rests with the top ten. Sequenced: PBMCs. The receptors were sampled from a girl aged 5-17 years in good health and CMV-seropositive.

The chain couples TRBV4-2 to TRBJ1-1; TRBD1 agrees at 9 bases. With V trimmed by 4 bases and J by 4 bases, 1 base remained unmatched. Germline CDR1 and CDR2: LGHNA and YNFKEQ. This CDR3 has 13 amino acids. DNA of the CDR3: TGTGCCAGCAGCCCGACAGGGGGCACTGAAGCTTTCTTT. Protein sequence: CASSPTGGTEAFF.

The rearrangement links TRBV18 to TRBJ2-1; 10 nucleotides line up with TRBD1. The CDR3 sequence is 13 residues long. In germline, CDR1 is KGHSH, CDR2 LQKENI. V dropped 6 bases and J dropped 8; count of bases not matched to a gene: 4. The DNA of the CDR3 is TGTGCCAGCTCCCCCGGGACAGGGGATGAGCAGTTCTTC. It translates to CASSPGTGDEQFF.

V gene TRBV5-6 combines with J gene TRBJ2-7; possibly TRBD1 for D (6 bases). V lost 2 bases to trimming and J lost 0 bases, with 9 bases between them. The CDR3 has 14 amino acids. The germline V gene has CDR1 SGHDT and CDR2 YYEEEE. CDR3 amino acids: CASSFGQSSYEQYF. The CDR3 region has the DNA TGTGCCAGCAGCTTCGGACAGAGCTCCTACGAGCAGTACTTC.

The V gene is TRBV7-3, the J gene TRBJ1-3, with D possibly TRBD1 on 5 matching bases. The CDR3 totals 15 residues. The germline V gene encodes CDR1 SGHTA and CDR2 FQGTGA. The ends were cut back, 0 bases at V and 4 bases at J, with 10 bases in the middle. Written as DNA, the CDR3 is TGTGCCAGCAGCTTAACAGGGGAAGAGGGAAACACCATATATTTT. Translated: CASSLTGEEGNTIYF.

The CDR3 loop is CASSGTGDLYYTEAFF. The CDR3 nucleotides read TGTGCCAGCAGTGGAACAGGCGATCTTTACTACACTGAAGCTTTCTTT. The rearrangement links TRBV6-6 to TRBJ1-1, with D tentatively TRBD1 (5 bases). Deletions cut 5 bases from V and 3 bases from J, with 19 bases between. The length of the CDR3 is 16 residues. Germline CDR1 is MNHNY and CDR2 is SVGAGI (reference sequence).

This rearrangement joins TRBV5-4 to TRBJ2-7, with TRBD2 matching over 10 bases. V was clipped by 2 bases and J by 2 bases; unmatched bases: 10. The CDR3 runs 17 residues. Looked up from germline, CDR1 is SGHNT and CDR2 is YYREEE (reference sequence). The CDR3: CASSLASGGLNPYEQYF. The CDR3, as DNA: TGTGCCAGCAGCTTAGCTAGCGGGGGTTTGAACCCCTACGAGCAGTACTTC.

CDR3 DNA sequence: TGTGCCAGCACGGCGGTGGGGGCGCTTGAGACCCAGTACTTC. This translates into CASTAVGALETQYF. J is TRBJ2-5 and V is TRBV6-1; TRBD1 might be the D (6 bases). V was cut by 7 bases and J by 5 bases, with 17 bases left in between. The CDR3 has 14 residues. CDR1 MNHNS and CDR2 SASEGT come from the germline V gene.

The chain joins TRBV19 to TRBJ2-7; D possibly corresponds to TRBD2 (6 bases). The ends were cut back, 3 bases at V and 6 bases at J, with 12 bases in the middle. The germline CDR1 and CDR2 sequences are LNHDA and SQIVND (reference sequence). This CDR3 comprises 13 residues. CDR3 nucleotide sequence: TGTGCCAGTAGTATGACTAGTTGGGGCGAGCAGTACTTC. It translates to CASSMTSWGEQYF.

The V call is TRBV27, the J call TRBJ1-6; D ambiguous. V was shortened by 3 bases and J by 10 bases, with 13 bases between the two germline ends. The CDR3 spans 14 residues. CDR1 and CDR2 (germline): MNHEY, SMNVEV (reference sequence). CDR3 DNA sequence: TGTGCCAGCAGTTTCTTAGAGGGTGGGTCACCCCTCCACTTT. This codes for CASSFLEGGSPLHF.

The genes are TRBV14 and TRBJ2-2; maybe TRBD1 (6 bases). V lost 1 base, J lost 4 bases, and 13 bases lay in between. In germline, CDR1 is SGHDN, CDR2 FVKESK. The CDR3 is 16 amino acids. The CDR3 DNA sequence: TGTGCCAGCAGCCAAGGCCAGGGGTCGGGCACCGGGGAGCTGTTTTTT. This gives the protein CASSQGQGSGTGELFF.